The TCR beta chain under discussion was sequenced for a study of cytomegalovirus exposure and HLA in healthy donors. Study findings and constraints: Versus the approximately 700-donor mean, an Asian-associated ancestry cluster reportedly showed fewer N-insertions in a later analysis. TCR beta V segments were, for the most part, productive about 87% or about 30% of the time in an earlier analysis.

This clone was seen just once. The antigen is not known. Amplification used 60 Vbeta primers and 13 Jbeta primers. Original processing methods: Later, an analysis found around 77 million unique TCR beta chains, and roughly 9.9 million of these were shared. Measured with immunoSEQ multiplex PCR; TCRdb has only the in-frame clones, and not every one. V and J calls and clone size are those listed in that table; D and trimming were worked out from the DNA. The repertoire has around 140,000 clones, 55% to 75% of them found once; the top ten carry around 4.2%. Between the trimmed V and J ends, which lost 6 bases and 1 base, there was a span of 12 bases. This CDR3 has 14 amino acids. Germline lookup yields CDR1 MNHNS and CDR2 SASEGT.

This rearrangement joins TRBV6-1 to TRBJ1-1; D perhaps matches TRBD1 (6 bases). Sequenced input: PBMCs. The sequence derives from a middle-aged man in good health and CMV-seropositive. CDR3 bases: TGTGCCAGCAGGAGGGACACCACGAACACTGAAGCTTTCTTT. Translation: CASRRDTTNTEAFF.